The following is a T cell receptor beta chain sequence with its context. From germline, CDR1 is SGHNT and CDR2 YYREEE (reference sequence). There are 16 residues in the CDR3. Unmatched junction bases numbered 10, after V lost 2 bases and J lost 4 bases. This specimen comes from a study of cytomegalovirus exposure and HLA in healthy donors. Use of 60 Vbeta and 13 Jbeta primers characterized the PCR. TCRdb's table, derived via immunoSEQ multiplex PCR, lists solely in-frame clones and lacks some. The sample contains about 120,000 clones, 65% to 80% of which appear only once. The sequencing input was PBMCs. The V gene is TRBV5-4, the J gene TRBJ2-7; 9 bases line up with TRBD1. The TCR was taken from a woman aged 35 to 49 in good health and CMV-seropositive. The CDR3 is CASSFSRRQGVYEQYF. CDR3 nucleotide sequence: TGTGCCAGCAGCTTTAGCCGTCGACAGGGGGTATACGAGCAGTACTTC.